This TCR beta chain derives from a study of blood T cells in healthy people across ages. The germline V gene has CDR1 SGHTA and CDR2 FQGNSA. Trimming took 5 bases from V and 0 from J, leaving 21 bases between them. The length of the CDR3 is 18 residues. Primed by a sample-barcoded 5' primer and a J-beta primer mix, a second PCR proceeded for 7 to 11 cycles. Each CDR3 protein is one row after TCRdb ran MiXCR on the 5' RACE reads. The data contain 500,000 to 600,000 distinct CDR3 sequences, 25% to 30% of them seen just once; the ten biggest clones take up roughly 18%. The specimen sequenced was blood. The V and J genes are TRBV7-2 and TRBJ2-3; possible D gene TRBD2, 6 bases. The source of this sequence is a woman in her seventies in good health. The CDR3 DNA is TGTGCCAGCAGCCAACGGCCGGCGGGGTACTTTAGCACAGATACGCAGTATTTT. As protein: CASSQRPAGYFSTDTQYF.